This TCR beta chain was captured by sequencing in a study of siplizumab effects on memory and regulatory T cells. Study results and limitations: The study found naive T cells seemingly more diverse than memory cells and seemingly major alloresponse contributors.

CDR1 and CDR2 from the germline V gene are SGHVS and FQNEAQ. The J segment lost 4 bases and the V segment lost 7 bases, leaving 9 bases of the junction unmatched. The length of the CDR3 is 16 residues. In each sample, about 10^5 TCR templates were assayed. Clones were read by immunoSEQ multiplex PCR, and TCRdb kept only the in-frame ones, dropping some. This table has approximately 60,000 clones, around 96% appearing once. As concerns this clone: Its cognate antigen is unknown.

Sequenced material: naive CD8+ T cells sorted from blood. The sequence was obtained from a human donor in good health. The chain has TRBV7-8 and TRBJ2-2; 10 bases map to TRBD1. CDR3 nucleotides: TGTGCCAGCAACCTCCCGGGACAGGGGCCCACCGGGGAGCTGTTTTTT. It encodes CASNLPGQGPTGELFF.